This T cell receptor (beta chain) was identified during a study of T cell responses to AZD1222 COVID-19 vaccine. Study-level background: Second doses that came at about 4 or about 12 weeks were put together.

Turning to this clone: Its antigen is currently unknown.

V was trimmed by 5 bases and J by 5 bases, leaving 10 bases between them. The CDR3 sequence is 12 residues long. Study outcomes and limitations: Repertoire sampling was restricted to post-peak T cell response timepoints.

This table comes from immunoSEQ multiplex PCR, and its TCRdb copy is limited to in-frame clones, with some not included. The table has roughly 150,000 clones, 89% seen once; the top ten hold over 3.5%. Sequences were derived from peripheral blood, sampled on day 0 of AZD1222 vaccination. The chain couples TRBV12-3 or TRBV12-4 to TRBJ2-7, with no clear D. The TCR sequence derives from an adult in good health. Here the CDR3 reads CASSRPPDEQYF. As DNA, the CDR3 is TGTGCCAGCAGTCGGCCCCCGGACGAGCAGTACTTC.